The next 20 T cell receptor beta chains were all read from a single sample in a study of human T cells and chemical hapten exposure. Sample time point: patch test 1, 2 weeks after DPC sensitization. As to treatment: therapeutic diphenylcyclopropenone sensitization with weekly scalp DPC. TCRdb reprocessed the RACE reads with MiXCR, giving one entry per CDR3 protein. The sample gives about 340,000 distinct CDR3 sequences, around 7% of which show up once; roughly 7.9% is in the top ten. The specimen was whole blood, collected in connection with sensitization to the hapten diphenylcyclopropenone (DPC). Receptor source: a young woman with alopecia areata. Some clones in this sample may be carry-over from other donors' samples.

This clonotype came up a few times. In DNA, the CDR3 is TGCAGTGCTAGAGAGAGCACCTACGAGCAGTACTTC. This gives the protein CSARESTYEQYF. This chain joins TRBV20-1 and TRBJ2-7, with D hard to call. V gave up 0 bases and J gave up 2 bases, with 5 bases separating them. The CDR3 contains 12 residues. Germline V gene data show CDR1 as DFQATT and CDR2 as SNEGSKA (reference sequence).

In its sample, this clonotype was seen a few times. The rearrangement links TRBV6-5 to TRBJ1-1, with D perhaps matching TRBD1 (5 bases). Germline assignment: CDR1 MNHEY and CDR2 SVGAGI. Trimming cost V 2 bases and J 0 bases, with 16 bases left between them. The length of the CDR3 is 17 residues. The CDR3 bases are TGTGCCAGCAGTTACGGGGCGGAGCGGATTATGAACACTGAAGCTTTCTTT. This gives the protein CASSYGAERIMNTEAFF.

This clonotype has a handful of counts. The chain has TRBV7-8 and TRBJ2-5; 8 bases agree with TRBD2. V shed 2 bases and J 5 bases; nucleotides not matched to a gene: 7. The germline V gene encodes CDR1 SGHVS and CDR2 FQNEAQ. This CDR3 contains 15 residues. The CDR3 coding sequence is TGTGCCAGCAGCTTAAGGCGCGGGGGGCCGGAGACCCAGTACTTC. This gives the protein CASSLRRGGPETQYF.

The V and J genes are TRBV28 and TRBJ1-5; 9 bases line up with TRBD1. V was pared by 10 bases and J by 2 bases, with 9 bases of the junction left unmatched. The CDR3 loop spans 15 amino acids. Germline CDR1 MDHEN, CDR2 SYDVKM. CDR3 amino acids: CATLQGAAGNQPQHF. The DNA of the CDR3 is TGTGCCACATTACAGGGGGCTGCGGGCAATCAGCCCCAGCATTTT. The full variable domain, in which reference TRBV28 and TRBJ1-5 provide the parts outside the CDR3, is DVKVTQSSRYLVKRTGEKVFLECVQDMDHENMFWYRQDPGLGLRLIYFSYDVKMKEKGDIPEGYSVSREKKERFSLILESASTNQTSMYLCATLQGAAGNQPQHFGDGTRLSIL.

This clonotype was seen more than once but under ten times. The chain couples TRBV9 to TRBJ1-5, with TRBD1 matching 11 bases. Germline V lookup: CDR1 SGDLS, CDR2 YYNGEE. This CDR3 comprises 15 residues. The trim removed 2 bases at V and 9 bases at J, leaving 7 bases unmatched. In nucleotides, the CDR3 is TGTGCCAGCAGCGTCGGACAGGGGGCCACAGGGCCCCAGCATTTT. Amino acid sequence: CASSVGQGATGPQHF.

This chain connects TRBV4-2 to TRBJ1-2, with D perhaps matching TRBD1 (6 bases). V was trimmed by 0 bases and J by 3 bases, leaving 17 bases between them. The CDR3 is 17 amino acids. CDR1 and CDR2 (germline): LGHNA, YNFKEQ. The CDR3 DNA reads TGTGCCAGCAGCCAAGAAGTCCAGGGGAGTCATGACTATGGCTACACCTTC. Protein sequence: CASSQEVQGSHDYGYTF.

The chain has TRBV5-4 and TRBJ2-1; tentative D call: TRBD1 (6 bases). CDR3 length: 17 amino acids. Germline V gene sequence: CDR1 SGHNT, CDR2 YYREEE (reference sequence). V shed 3 bases and J shed 4 bases, with 20 bases lying between them. The CDR3 loop reads CASSSQTGPYLYNEQFF. In nucleotides, the CDR3 is TGTGCCAGCAGCTCCCAGACAGGTCCCTACCTTTACAATGAGCAGTTCTTC.

As regards this clonotype: The germline gene is not matched at one end of the junction; a read error may be the cause. The CDR3 region is CASSPDGGAGPQSLAF. CDR3 in DNA: TGCGCCAGCAGTCCCGATGGGGGGGCAGGACCGCAAAGTCTGGCTTTC. The chain combines TRBV5-1 with TRBJ2-6, with D maybe TRBD2 (7 bases). The CDR3 has 16 amino acids. The germline CDR1 and CDR2 sequences are SGHRS and YFSETQ.

This clonotype was observed at least ten times. This chain connects TRBV6-5 to TRBJ2-3, with 7 bases lining up with TRBD2. Germline V gives CDR1 MNHEY, CDR2 SVGAGI. The CDR3 runs 14 residues. V gave up 3 bases and J gave up 4 bases; unmatched junction bases: 4. CDR3 in amino acids: CASSYGLVSDTQYF. CDR3 DNA sequence: TGTGCCAGCAGTTATGGACTAGTTTCAGATACGCAGTATTTT.

The genes are TRBV11-2 and TRBJ1-3; D is undetermined. Looked up from germline, CDR1 is SGHAT and CDR2 is FQNNGV. V was pared by 5 bases and J by 0 bases, with 14 bases between. The CDR3 is 16 residues long. For the CDR3, the DNA is TGTGCCAGCAGCCTCCCTGACGGATCCTCTGGAAACACCATATATTTT. Amino acids: CASSLPDGSSGNTIYF. Full variable domain (remainder filled in from reference TRBV11-2 and TRBJ1-3): EAGVAQSPRYKIIEKRQSVAFWCNPISGHATLYWYQQILGQGPKLLIQFQNNGVVDDSQLPKDRFSAERLKGVDSTLKIQPAKLEDSAVYLCASSLPDGSSGNTIYFGEGSWLTVV.

This chain joins TRBV20-1 and TRBJ2-3; a weak D match, TRBD2 (5 bases). The CDR3 loop spans 15 amino acids. In germline, CDR1 is DFQATT, CDR2 SNEGSKA (reference sequence). V lost 3 bases, J lost 0 bases, and 13 bases lay in between. CDR3 sequence reads: CSASLGEISTDTQYF. The CDR3 coding sequence is TGCAGTGCTAGCCTCGGGGAGATTAGCACAGATACGCAGTATTTT.

This clonotype has more than one count but fewer than ten. The CDR3 DNA reads as TGTGCCAGCAGTTTTAGCGACCAAGAGACCCAGTACTTC. Translating it yields CASSFSDQETQYF. V and J are TRBV12-3 or TRBV12-4 and TRBJ2-5, with D possibly matching TRBD2 (5 bases). The CDR3 spans 13 residues. V lost 3 bases and J 0 bases, leaving 5 bases between the germline ends.

This clonotype was counted between two and nine times. The V gene is TRBV6-5, the J gene TRBJ1-1; the D gene is possibly TRBD1 (5 bases). The V gene's germline CDR1 is MNHEY and CDR2 SVGAGI. The CDR3 extends over 14 amino acids. V lost 7 bases and J lost 6, with 18 bases in between. This CDR3 is CASISPGASAEAFF. The CDR3 DNA follows: TGTGCCAGCATCTCCCCCGGGGCATCGGCTGAAGCTTTCTTT.

The table lists this clonotype with many counts. The gene calls are TRBV4-1 and TRBJ2-1, with D possibly TRBD2 on 6 matching bases. The CDR3 extends over 16 amino acids. Germline loops: CDR1 MGHRA, CDR2 YSYEKL. Trimming stripped 2 bases from V and 6 bases from J, with 17 bases between. The CDR3 bases are TGCGCCAGCAGCCAATCTGAAGGGACCGGGAGCAATGAGCAGTTCTTC. Translated: CASSQSEGTGSNEQFF.

This clonotype was counted at least ten times. This chain links TRBV4-1 with TRBJ2-1; 7 nucleotides align to TRBD1. Germline V lookup: CDR1 MGHRA, CDR2 YSYEKL. After removal of 1 base from V and 5 bases from J, the junction contained 8 bases not matched to a gene. CDR3 size: 16 residues. The CDR3 bases are TGCGCCAGCAGCCAAGCGACAGGGATTGGGGACAATGAGCAGTTCTTC. Protein: CASSQATGIGDNEQFF.

V gene TRBV7-2 combines with J gene TRBJ1-1; D unclear. Germline-derived CDR1 and CDR2 are SGHTA and FQGNSA. The CDR3 spans 12 residues. The ends were cut back, 3 bases at V and 5 bases at J, with 7 bases in the middle. The CDR3, as DNA: TGTGCCAGCAGCTTTGTAGGGACTGAAGCTTTCTTT. Residues: CASSFVGTEAFF.

There are many counts of this clonotype. This sequence joins TRBV7-2 and TRBJ2-3; 9 bases fit TRBD2. The CDR3 contains 15 residues. Germline V gene data show CDR1 as SGHTA and CDR2 as FQGNSA. V dropped 4 bases and J dropped 3; count of bases not matched to a gene: 5. The CDR3 loop reads CASSWRSGGTDTQYF. CDR3 bases: TGTGCCAGCAGCTGGAGGAGCGGGGGGACAGATACGCAGTATTTT.

This clonotype was recorded a few times. The genes are TRBV2 and TRBJ1-6; D is ambiguous. The germline gives CDR1 SNHLY, CDR2 FYNNEI. This CDR3 has 16 amino acids. The V gene lost 8 bases and the J gene lost 0 bases, with 14 bases spanning the gap. CDR3 bases: TGTGCCAGCCTATGGGGTCTCCTCTCCTATAATTCACCCCTCCACTTT. Translated, it gives CASLWGLLSYNSPLHF.

This clonotype was recorded many times. The chain carries TRBV6-1 and TRBJ1-6, with D unresolved. The germline V and J ends were trimmed by 1 base and 10 bases, with 11 bases remaining between them. Looked up from germline, CDR1 is MNHNS and CDR2 is SASEGT. This CDR3 has 14 residues. CDR3 protein: CASSEDQIVSPLHF. The CDR3 nucleotides are TGTGCCAGCAGTGAAGACCAAATTGTCTCACCCCTCCACTTT.

This clonotype showed up just a few times. V and J are TRBV6-1 and TRBJ2-7; TRBD2 aligns across 15 bases. There are 20 residues in the CDR3. Germline assignment: CDR1 MNHNS and CDR2 SASEGT. After removal of 6 bases from V and 2 bases from J, the junction contained 17 bases not matched to a gene. The CDR3 loop is CASSPITGTSGGRNTYEQYF. The CDR3 DNA is TGTGCCAGCAGCCCAATTACCGGGACTAGCGGGGGGCGTAATACCTACGAGCAGTACTTC.